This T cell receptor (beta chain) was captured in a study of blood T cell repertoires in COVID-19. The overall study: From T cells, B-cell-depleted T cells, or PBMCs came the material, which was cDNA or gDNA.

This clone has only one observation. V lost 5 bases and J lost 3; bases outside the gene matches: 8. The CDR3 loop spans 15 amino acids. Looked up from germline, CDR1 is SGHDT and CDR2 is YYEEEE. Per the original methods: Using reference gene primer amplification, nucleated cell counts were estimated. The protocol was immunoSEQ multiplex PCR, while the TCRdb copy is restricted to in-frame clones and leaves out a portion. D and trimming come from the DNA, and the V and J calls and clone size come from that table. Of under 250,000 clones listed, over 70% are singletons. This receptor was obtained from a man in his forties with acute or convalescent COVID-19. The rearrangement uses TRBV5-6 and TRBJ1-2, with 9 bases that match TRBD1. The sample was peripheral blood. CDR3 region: CASSTWTGDYYGYTF. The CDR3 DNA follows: TGTGCCAGCAGTACCTGGACAGGGGATTACTATGGCTACACCTTC.